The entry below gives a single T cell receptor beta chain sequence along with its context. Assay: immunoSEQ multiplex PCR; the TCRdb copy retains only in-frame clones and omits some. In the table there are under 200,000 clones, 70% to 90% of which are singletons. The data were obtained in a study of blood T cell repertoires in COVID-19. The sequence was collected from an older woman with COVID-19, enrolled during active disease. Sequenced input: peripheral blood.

CDR3: CASSLESGRVYEQFF. The CDR3 nucleotides are TGTGCCAGCAGCTTAGAGAGCGGGAGGGTCTATGAGCAGTTCTTC. The rearrangement links TRBV11-3 to TRBJ2-1, with 10 nucleotides matching TRBD2. After removal of 0 bases from V and 8 bases from J, the junction contained 4 bases not matched to a gene. This CDR3 has 15 amino acids. CDR1 is SGHNT and CDR2 is YENEEA in the germline V gene.